The 10 T cell receptor beta chains below come from one sample, sequenced in a study of blood T cell repertoires in COVID-19 (dated by TCRdb to 2018 to 2020). To prepare the library, the immunoSEQ multiplex PCR assay was applied. TCRdb took over this immuneACCESS table, retaining in-frame rearrangements with V and J assigned. Such tables are incomplete; in checked studies, under half of the missing clones stem from an unresolved V gene, and the remainder is unexplained. For this sample the table gives hundreds of thousands of clones, of which around 86% were detected only once. The ten largest account for 3% to 4% of the sample. The sequencing sample was made of PBMCs or T cells enriched from blood (not recorded which). These receptor sequences come from a woman aged 40 to 49 with acute COVID-19.

The V and J genes are TRBV24-1 and TRBJ1-6, with 7 nucleotides matching TRBD1. The CDR3 contains 14 residues. CDR1 is KGHDR and CDR2 is SFDVKD in the germline V gene. With V trimmed by 10 bases and J by 5 bases, 7 bases remained unmatched. The CDR3 DNA follows: TGTGCCACTGCTCACAGGGGCGATAATTCACCCCTCCACTTT. Amino acids: CATAHRGDNSPLHF.

This chain links TRBV7-9 with TRBJ2-7; TRBD2 agrees at 10 bases. CDR3 size: 14 residues. The V and J ends lost 8 bases and 5 bases, in that order; junction bases with no gene match: 9. The germline CDR1 and CDR2 sequences are SEHNR and FQNEAQ (reference sequence). CDR3 sequence reads: CASRRLAGENEQYF. Here the CDR3 DNA reads TGTGCCAGCCGCCGTCTAGCGGGAGAGAACGAGCAGTACTTC.

The chain carries TRBV28 and TRBJ2-4; tentative D call: TRBD1 (6 bases). Per the germline V gene, CDR1 is MDHEN and CDR2 is SYDVKM. This CDR3 region has 16 residues. The V and J ends lost 4 bases and 0 bases respectively, with 13 bases between them. The DNA of the CDR3 is TGTGCCAGCAGTTCGGACAGACGTTTAGCCAAAAACATTCAGTACTTC. This sequence encodes CASSSDRRLAKNIQYF.

The J gene is TRBJ2-2, the V gene TRBV27, with D hard to call. This CDR3 spans 14 amino acids. Trimming pared 5 bases from V and 0 bases from J, leaving 7 bases between. From germline, CDR1 is MNHEY and CDR2 SMNVEV (reference sequence). CDR3 protein: CASSTSANTGELFF. The CDR3 bases are TGTGCCAGCAGTACATCTGCGAACACCGGGGAGCTGTTTTTT.

This sequence joins TRBV20-1 and TRBJ2-3; the match to TRBD2 covers 11 bases. This CDR3 is built from 15 residues. Trimming cost V 3 bases and J 3 bases; bases outside gene matches: 5. Per germline, CDR1 DFQATT and CDR2 SNEGSKA (reference sequence). The CDR3 DNA sequence: TGCAGTGCTAGTCTGTCTAGCGGGAGGACAGATACGCAGTATTTT. Protein product: CSASLSSGRTDTQYF.

The chain has TRBV4-1 and TRBJ2-7; 7 bases map to TRBD1. Trimming took 1 base from V and 4 from J; bases not matched to a gene: 10. CDR3 length: 16 residues. CDR1 and CDR2 from the germline V gene are MGHRA and YSYEKL. CDR3 loop: CASSQGVTGDRYEQYF. DNA of the CDR3: TGCGCCAGCAGCCAAGGCGTTACAGGGGATAGGTACGAGCAGTACTTC.

The V gene is TRBV11-3, the J gene TRBJ2-7, with TRBD1 matching 10 bases. The ends lost 0 bases at V and 5 bases at J; junction bases unmatched: 13. Germline CDR1 and CDR2: SGHNT and YENEEA. This CDR3 region has 18 residues. The CDR3 region is CASSLDESRGQGSHEQYF. CDR3 coding DNA: TGTGCCAGCAGCTTAGATGAGTCGAGGGGACAGGGGTCCCACGAGCAGTACTTC.

The rearrangement joins TRBV4-1 to TRBJ2-1; D is possibly TRBD2 (5 bases). Germline CDR1 MGHRA, CDR2 YSYEKL. Trimming stripped 4 bases from V and 3 bases from J, with 16 bases between. This CDR3 has 16 amino acids. CDR3 coding DNA: TGCGCCAGCAGCCCCTGGGGAGCGGAACGCTACAATGAGCAGTTCTTC. Encoded protein: CASSPWGAERYNEQFF.

This sequence joins TRBV6-5 and TRBJ2-1, with 9 bases identical to TRBD2. CDR3 length: 16 residues. V shed 2 bases and J 8 bases; nucleotides not matched to a gene: 10. Germline V gives CDR1 MNHEY, CDR2 SVGAGI. The CDR3 sequence: CASSYEAGGPVHEQFF. CDR3 bases: TGTGCCAGCAGTTACGAGGCGGGAGGGCCGGTTCATGAGCAGTTCTTC.

V is TRBV5-1 and J is TRBJ2-3; TRBD2 aligns across 11 bases. Germline CDR1 SGHRS, CDR2 YFSETQ. The CDR3 is 18 amino acids. The junction had 12 bases not matched to a gene; V was cut back by 3 bases and J by 3 bases. CDR3: CASSSQPPSGRRTDTQYF. CDR3 nucleotide sequence: TGCGCCAGCAGCTCCCAACCCCCTAGCGGGAGGAGAACAGATACGCAGTATTTT.